Here is one TCR beta chain with its context. The sample belongs to a study of cytomegalovirus exposure and HLA in healthy donors. Study overall: Earlier sequencing of around 190 million T cells yielded 95 million to 120 million unique TCR beta sequences.

Germline CDR1 reads SQVTM; CDR2 reads ANQGSEA. The CDR3 contains 14 residues. V was trimmed by 7 bases and J by 8 bases, leaving 21 bases between them. With 60 Vbeta and 13 Jbeta primers, the PCR was carried out. The assay was immunoSEQ multiplex PCR, and TCRdb's table has in-frame clones only and misses some. The profile shows 100,000 to 150,000 clones, 60% to 85% of them singletons. The sequenced sample consisted of PBMCs. The sequence derives from a woman between 35 and 50 years old in good health and CMV-seronegative. V is TRBV29-1 and J is TRBJ2-1; a possible D gene is TRBD2 (6 bases). CDR3 sequence reads: CSGVGGLAWDEQFF. CDR3 coding DNA: TGCAGCGGAGTTGGAGGGCTAGCCTGGGATGAGCAGTTCTTC.